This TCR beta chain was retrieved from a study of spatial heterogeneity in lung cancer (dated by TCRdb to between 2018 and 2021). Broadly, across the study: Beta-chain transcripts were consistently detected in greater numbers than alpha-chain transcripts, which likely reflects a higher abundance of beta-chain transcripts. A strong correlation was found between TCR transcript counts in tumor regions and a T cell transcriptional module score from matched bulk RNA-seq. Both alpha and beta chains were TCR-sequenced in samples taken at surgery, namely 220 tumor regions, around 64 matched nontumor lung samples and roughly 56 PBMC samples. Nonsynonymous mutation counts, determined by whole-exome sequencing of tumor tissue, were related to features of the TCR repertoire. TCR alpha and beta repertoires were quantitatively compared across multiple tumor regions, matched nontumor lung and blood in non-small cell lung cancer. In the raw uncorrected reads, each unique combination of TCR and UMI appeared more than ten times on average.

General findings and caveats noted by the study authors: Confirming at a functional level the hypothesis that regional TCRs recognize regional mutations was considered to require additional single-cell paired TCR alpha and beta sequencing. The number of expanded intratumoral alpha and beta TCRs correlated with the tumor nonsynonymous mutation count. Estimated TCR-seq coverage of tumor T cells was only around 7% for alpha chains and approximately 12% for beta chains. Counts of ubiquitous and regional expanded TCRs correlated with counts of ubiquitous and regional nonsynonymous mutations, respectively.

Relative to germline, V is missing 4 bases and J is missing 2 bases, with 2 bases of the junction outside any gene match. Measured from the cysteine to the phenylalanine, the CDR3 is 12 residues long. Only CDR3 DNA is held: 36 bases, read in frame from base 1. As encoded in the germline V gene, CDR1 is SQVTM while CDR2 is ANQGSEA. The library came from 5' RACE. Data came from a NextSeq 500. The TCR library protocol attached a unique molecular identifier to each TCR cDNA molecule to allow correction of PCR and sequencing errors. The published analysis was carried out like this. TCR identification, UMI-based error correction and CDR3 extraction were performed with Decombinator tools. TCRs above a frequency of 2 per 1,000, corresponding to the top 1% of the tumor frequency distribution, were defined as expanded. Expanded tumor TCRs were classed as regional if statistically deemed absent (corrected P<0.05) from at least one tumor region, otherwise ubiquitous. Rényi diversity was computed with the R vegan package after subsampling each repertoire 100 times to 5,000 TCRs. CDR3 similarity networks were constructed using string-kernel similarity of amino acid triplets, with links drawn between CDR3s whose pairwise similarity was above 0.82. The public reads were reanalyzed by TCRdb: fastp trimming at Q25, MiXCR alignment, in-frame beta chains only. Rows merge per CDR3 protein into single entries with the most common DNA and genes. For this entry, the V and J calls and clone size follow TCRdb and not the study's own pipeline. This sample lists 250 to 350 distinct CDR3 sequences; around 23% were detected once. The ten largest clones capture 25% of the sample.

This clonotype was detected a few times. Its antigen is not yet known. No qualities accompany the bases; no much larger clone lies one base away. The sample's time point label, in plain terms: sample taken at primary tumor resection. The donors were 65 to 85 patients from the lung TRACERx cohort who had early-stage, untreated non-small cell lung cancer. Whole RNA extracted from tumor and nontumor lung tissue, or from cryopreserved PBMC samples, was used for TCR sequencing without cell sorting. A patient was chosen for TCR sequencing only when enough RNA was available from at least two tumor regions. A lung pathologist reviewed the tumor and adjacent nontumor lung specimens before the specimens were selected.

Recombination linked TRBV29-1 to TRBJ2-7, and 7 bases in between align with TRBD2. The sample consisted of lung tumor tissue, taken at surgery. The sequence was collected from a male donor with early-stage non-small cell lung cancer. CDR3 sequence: CSVGGGPYEQYF. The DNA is TGCAGCGTTGGCGGGGGTCCCTACGAGCAGTACTTC.